This TCR beta chain was recorded in a study of T-cell memory formation after mild COVID-19 (dated by TCRdb to about 2021). In the study overall: Most TCR sequence clusters were specific to one of the two donors. Two young, previously healthy adult volunteers made up the cohort, one male and one female. Longitudinal TCRalpha and TCRbeta repertoire sequencing tracked T-cell clones expanding and contracting after mild COVID-19 in a couple of donors. What the authors observed across the whole study: The detection of some responding clones in pre-infection memory suggests that pre-existing cross-reactive memory T cells joined the SARS-CoV-2 response. From day 15 to 85, contracting clones showed balanced CD4/CD8 phenotypes, whereas a second wave of clones that expanded from day 15 to 37 leaned towards CD4+. Only a couple of mild cases were covered in the study, and larger cohorts including severe cases with pre-infection samples were considered necessary. Contracting CD4+ clones turned up mainly in the CM and EM memory subsets, whereas EMRA was where CD8+ clones were enriched. The second-wave clones that peaked on day 37 were not confirmed to be SARS-CoV-2 specific.

The table lists this clonotype with a few counts. This receptor's antigen is unknown. It has no much larger one-base neighbor in the sample; base qualities were not kept. Germline trimming amounts to 5 bases on V and 8 bases on J, with 5 as the count of junction bases outside the gene matches. CDR1 and CDR2, per the germline V gene (reference sequence), are DFQATT and SNEGSKA. Spanning cysteine to phenylalanine, the CDR3 consists of 13 amino acids. The CDR3 DNA has 39 bases and is translated from base 1. Sequencing was performed on an Illumina NovaSeq 6000. TCRalpha and TCRbeta cDNA libraries were built by 5'RACE with constant-segment primers, adding sample barcodes and unique molecular identifiers. Trizol reagent was used to extract RNA from every sample. Library amplification was performed in two PCR steps, and a second sample barcode and Illumina TruSeq adapters were introduced in the second step. Libraries were sequenced on an Illumina NovaSeq with 2 x 150 bp paired-end reads. The study's processing was this. The reads were demultiplexed and collapsed into UMI-guided consensus sequences using migec v1.2.7. Using mixcr v2.1.11, the UMI consensuses were aligned to TRA and TRB V and J templates and assembled into clonotypes. Clonotypes were classified as expanded or contracted when called significant by both edgeR and NoisET, with noise models trained on biological replicates. For edgeR calls, the thresholds were a false discovery rate-adjusted p below 0.01 and a log2 fold-change of 1. PCA with hierarchical clustering of max-normalized trajectories of the 1000 most abundant clonotypes was used as exploratory dynamics analysis. Each responding clone was given a CD4 or CD8 phenotype based on the CD4+ and CD8+ repertoires, which had been sequenced separately. TCRdb ran its own pipeline on the public reads, namely fastp trimming at Q25 and MiXCR clone calling, and kept in-frame beta chains. Each entry is one CDR3 protein sequence, shown with its most common DNA and genes. TCRdb, not the original authors, processed these V and J calls. Within this sample are 280,000 or so distinct CDR3 sequences, with 8% to 9% of them counted one time only. The ten largest clonotypes hold around a fifth of the sample.

Ficoll-Paque density gradient centrifugation was the method used to isolate PBMCs. Sequenced input: PBMCs or a T cell subset sorted from them (not recorded which). Recombination linked TRBV20-1 to TRBJ1-6, and TRBD1 matches 8 of the central bases. This TCR was sampled from a man younger than 30 who had mild COVID-19 (a few samples of this study predate the infection). The sample titles of this study are shuffled in the database, so cell type and time point are left out; the donor was told from shared clones. The CDR3 amino acid sequence is: CSAPQGADSPLHF. The DNA is TGCAGTGCTCCCCAGGGGGCGGATTCACCCCTCCACTTT.